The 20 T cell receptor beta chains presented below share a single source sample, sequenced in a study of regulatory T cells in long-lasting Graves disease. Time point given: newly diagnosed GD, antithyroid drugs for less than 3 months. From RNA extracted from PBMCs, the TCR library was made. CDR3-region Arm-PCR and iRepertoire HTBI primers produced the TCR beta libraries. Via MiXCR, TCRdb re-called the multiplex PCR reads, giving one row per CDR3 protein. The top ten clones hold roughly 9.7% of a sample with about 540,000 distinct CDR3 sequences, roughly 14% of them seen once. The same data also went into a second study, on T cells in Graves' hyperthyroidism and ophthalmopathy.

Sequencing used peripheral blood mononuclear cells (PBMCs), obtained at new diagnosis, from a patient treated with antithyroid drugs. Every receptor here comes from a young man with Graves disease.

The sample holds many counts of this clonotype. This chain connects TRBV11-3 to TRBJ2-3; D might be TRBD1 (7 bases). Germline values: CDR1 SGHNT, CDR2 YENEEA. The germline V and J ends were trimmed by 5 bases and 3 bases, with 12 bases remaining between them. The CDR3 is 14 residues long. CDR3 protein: CASSAGQITDTQYF. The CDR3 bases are TGTGCCAGCAGCGCGGGACAGATAACAGATACGCAGTATTTT.

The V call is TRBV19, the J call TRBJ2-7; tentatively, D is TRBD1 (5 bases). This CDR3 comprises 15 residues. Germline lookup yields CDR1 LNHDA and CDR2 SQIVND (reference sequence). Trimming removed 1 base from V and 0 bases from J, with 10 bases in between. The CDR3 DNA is TGTGCCAGTAGTATAGGCCAGGGAAACTCCTACGAGCAGTACTTC. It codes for CASSIGQGNSYEQYF.

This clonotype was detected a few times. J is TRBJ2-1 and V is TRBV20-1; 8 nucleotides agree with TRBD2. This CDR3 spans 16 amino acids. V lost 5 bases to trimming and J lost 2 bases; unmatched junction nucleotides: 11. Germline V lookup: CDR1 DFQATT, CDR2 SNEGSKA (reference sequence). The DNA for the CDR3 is TGCAGTGCTGAGGCCCCGGGGGGGCTCCCCTACAATGAGCAGTTCTTC. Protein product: CSAEAPGGLPYNEQFF.

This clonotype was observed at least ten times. CDR3 coding DNA: TGTGCCAGTAGTATACTGAGGTCCGGGGAGCTGTTTTTT. Protein product: CASSILRSGELFF. The rearrangement uses TRBV19 and TRBJ2-2; no reliable D call. V was shortened by 2 bases and J by 6 bases, with 7 bases between the two germline ends. Germline V gene sequence: CDR1 LNHDA, CDR2 SQIVND (reference sequence). The length of the CDR3 is 13 residues.

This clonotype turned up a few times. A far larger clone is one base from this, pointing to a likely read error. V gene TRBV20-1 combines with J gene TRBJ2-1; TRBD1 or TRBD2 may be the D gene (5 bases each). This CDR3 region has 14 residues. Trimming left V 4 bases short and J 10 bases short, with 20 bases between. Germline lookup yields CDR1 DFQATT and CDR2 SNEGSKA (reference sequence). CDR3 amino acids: CSATSRDDLYEQFF. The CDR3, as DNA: TGCAGTGCTACTTCCCGGGACGACCTCTACGAGCAGTTCTTC.

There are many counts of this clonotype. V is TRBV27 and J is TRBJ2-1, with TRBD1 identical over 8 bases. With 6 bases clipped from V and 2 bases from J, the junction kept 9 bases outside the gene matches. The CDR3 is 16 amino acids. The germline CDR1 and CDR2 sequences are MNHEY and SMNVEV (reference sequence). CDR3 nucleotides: TGTGCCAGCAGGGCCACCGGGACAGGAGCCTACAATGAGCAGTTCTTC. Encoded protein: CASRATGTGAYNEQFF.

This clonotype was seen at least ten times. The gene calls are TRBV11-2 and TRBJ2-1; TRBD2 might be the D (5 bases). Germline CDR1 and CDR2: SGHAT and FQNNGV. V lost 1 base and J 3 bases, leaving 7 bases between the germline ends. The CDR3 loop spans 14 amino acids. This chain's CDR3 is CASSLGGIYNEQFF. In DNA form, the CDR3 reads TGTGCCAGCAGCTTAGGAGGGATCTACAATGAGCAGTTCTTC.

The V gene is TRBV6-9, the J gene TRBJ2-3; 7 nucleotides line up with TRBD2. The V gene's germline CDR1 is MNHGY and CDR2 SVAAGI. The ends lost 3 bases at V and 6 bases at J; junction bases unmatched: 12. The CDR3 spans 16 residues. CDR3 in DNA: TGTGCCAGCAGTTACAACCCCAGCGGGATCGGTGATACGCAGTATTTT. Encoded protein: CASSYNPSGIGDTQYF.

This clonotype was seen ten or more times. CDR3 sequence: CASSSAQGRGDTQYF. The CDR3 DNA follows: TGTGCCAGCAGTTCGGCACAGGGACGGGGAGATACGCAGTATTTT. This chain joins TRBV27 and TRBJ2-3; the D gene is possibly TRBD1 (6 bases). CDR1 is MNHEY, CDR2 SMNVEV, per germline (reference sequence). The V end was cut by 4 bases, the J end by 5 bases, with 16 bases between. The CDR3 extends over 15 amino acids.

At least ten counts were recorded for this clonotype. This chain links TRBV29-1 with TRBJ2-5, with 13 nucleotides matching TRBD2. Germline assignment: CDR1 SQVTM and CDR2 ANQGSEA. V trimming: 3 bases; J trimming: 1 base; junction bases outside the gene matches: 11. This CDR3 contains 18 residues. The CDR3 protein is CSVDGVLAGGSGQETQYF. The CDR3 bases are TGCAGCGTTGATGGGGTACTAGCGGGAGGGTCGGGCCAAGAGACCCAGTACTTC. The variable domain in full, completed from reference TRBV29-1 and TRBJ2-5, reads SAVISQKPSRDICQRGTSLTIQCQVDSQVTMMFWYRQQPGQSLTLIATANQGSEATYESGFVIDKFPISRPNLTFSTLTVSNMSPEDSSIYLCSVDGVLAGGSGQETQYFGPGTRLLVL.

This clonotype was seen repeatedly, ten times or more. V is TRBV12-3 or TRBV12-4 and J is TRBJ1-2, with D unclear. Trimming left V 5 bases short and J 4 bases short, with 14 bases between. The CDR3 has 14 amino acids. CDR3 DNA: TGTGCCAGCAGTCCATCCAGGTTACTCTATGGCTACACCTTC. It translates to CASSPSRLLYGYTF.

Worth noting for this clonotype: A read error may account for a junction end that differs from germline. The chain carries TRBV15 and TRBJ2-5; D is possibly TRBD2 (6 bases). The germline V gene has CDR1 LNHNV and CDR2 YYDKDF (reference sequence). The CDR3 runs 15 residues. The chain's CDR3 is CAASRAWRAGETQYF. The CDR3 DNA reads TGTGCCGCCAGCAGAGCGTGGCGAGCGGGAGAGACCCAGTACTTC.

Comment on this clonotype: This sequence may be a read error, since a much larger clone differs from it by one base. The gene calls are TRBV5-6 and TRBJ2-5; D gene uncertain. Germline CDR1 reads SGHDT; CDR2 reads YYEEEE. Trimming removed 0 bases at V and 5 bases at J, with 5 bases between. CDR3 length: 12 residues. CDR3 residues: CASSLAFETQYF. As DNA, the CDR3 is TGTGCCAGCAGCTTGGCCTTCGAGACCCAGTACTTC.

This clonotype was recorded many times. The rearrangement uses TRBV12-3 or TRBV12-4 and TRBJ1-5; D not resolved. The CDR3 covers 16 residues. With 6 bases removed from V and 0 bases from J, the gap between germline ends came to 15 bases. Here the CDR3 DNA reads TGTGCCAGCAGGCACACCCGGGATTTTAGCAATCAGCCCCAGCATTTT. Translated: CASRHTRDFSNQPQHF.

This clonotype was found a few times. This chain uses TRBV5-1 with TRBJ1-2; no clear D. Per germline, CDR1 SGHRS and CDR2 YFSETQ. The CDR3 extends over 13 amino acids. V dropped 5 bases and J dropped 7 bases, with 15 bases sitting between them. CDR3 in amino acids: CASRYSLSGGYTF. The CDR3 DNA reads TGCGCCAGCAGGTACAGTCTCAGCGGTGGCTACACCTTC.

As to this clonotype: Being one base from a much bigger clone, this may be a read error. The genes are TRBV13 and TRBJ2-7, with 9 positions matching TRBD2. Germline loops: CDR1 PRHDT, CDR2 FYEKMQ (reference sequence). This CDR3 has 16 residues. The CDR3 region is CANSLSLSGRPEEQYF. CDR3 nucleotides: TGTGCCAACAGCCTCTCGCTGAGCGGGAGGCCCGAGGAGCAGTACTTC. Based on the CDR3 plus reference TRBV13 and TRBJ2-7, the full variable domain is AAGVIQSPRHLIKEKRETATLKCYPIPRHDTVYWYQQGPGQDPQFLISFYEKMQSDKGSIPDRFSAQQFSDYHSELNMSSLELGDSALYFCANSLSLSGRPEEQYFGPGTRLTVT.

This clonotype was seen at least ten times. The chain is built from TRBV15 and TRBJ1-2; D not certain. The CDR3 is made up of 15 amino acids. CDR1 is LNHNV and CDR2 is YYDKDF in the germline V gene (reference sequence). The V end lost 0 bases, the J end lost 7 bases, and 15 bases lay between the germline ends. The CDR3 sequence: CATSRDMERVPGYTF. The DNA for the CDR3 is TGTGCCACCAGCAGAGATATGGAAAGGGTGCCTGGCTACACCTTC.

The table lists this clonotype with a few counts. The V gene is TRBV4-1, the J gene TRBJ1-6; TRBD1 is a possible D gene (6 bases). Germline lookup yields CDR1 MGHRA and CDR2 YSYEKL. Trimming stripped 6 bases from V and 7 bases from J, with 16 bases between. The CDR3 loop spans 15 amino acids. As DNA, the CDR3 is TGCGCCAGCAGTGGGTGGGGGGGCGGCAATTCACCCCTCCACTTT. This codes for CASSGWGGGNSPLHF.

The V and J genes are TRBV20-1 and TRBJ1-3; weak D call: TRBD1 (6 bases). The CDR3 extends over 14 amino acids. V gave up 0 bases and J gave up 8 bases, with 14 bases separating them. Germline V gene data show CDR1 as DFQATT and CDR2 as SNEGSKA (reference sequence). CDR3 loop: CSARDRRGVDTIYF. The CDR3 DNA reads TGCAGTGCTAGAGATCGGAGGGGGGTAGACACCATATATTTT.

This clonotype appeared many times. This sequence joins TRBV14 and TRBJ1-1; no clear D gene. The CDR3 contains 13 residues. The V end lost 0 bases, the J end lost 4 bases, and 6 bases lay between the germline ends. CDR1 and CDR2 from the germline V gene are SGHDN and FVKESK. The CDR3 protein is CASSQDLGTEAFF. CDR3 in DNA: TGTGCCAGCAGCCAAGATTTGGGCACTGAAGCTTTCTTT.